This T cell receptor (beta chain) was sequenced in a study of cytomegalovirus exposure and HLA in healthy donors (dated by TCRdb to 2015 to 2018). General notes on the study: In an earlier analysis of around 540 of the donors, 250 to 300 Gb of sequence data and just under 120 million unique TCR beta sequences from some 170 million T cells were reported. In a later genetic analysis, genome-wide SNP genotypes for about three fifths of the 666 donors were used, and that subset was treated as a discovery cohort. Using immunosequencing, the study profiled T cell repertoires from 500 to 800 subjects and related those repertoires to cytomegalovirus serostatus. A later analysis re-analyzed previously published TCR beta repertoires from 600 to 850 donors and added high-resolution HLA genotyping to study TCR occurrence patterns. In addition to the first cohort of 650 to 800 subjects, a separate validation cohort of 130 or so different subjects was used. The genetic ancestry cluster associated with self-reported Caucasian donors included roughly 84% of the approximately 400 genotyped donors. The aim of the study was to test whether cataloging public T cell receptors could identify signatures of past pathogen exposure. Among roughly 400 genotyped donors of the cohort, an average of roughly 230,000 unique TCR beta nucleotide sequences was sequenced per donor, of which 15% to 20% were non-productive. Both class I and class II loci were covered by HLA typing, at four-digit resolution. Typing coverage differed by locus: A, B, C, DRB1 and DQB1 were typed in about 620-640 donors, DQA1 in about 500, DPA1 in 600 to 610, and DPB1 in just under 480. Donor age, sex, ethnicity and CMV serostatus were compiled together with the repertoire data. Every repertoire in the discovery cohort had been generated on one and the same sequencing platform. An early release covering approximately 600 HLA-typed donors comprised about 300 gigabases of sequencing data and approximately 80 million unique TCR sequences. Rather than drawing on any new phenotypic data, the later analysis identified candidate immune exposures from TCR beta sequences and the way those sequences occurred across donors. To decide whether each TCR beta V gene segment behaved as functional or pseudogenic, an earlier analysis of over 500 of the donors relied on high-throughput TCR beta sequencing. Because of strong linkage in the cohort, five DR-DQ haplotypes were treated as single units for association and clustering. To predict cytomegalovirus infection status, the study brought together high-throughput TCR immunosequencing, statistical association of individual TCRs with disease status, and machine learning. General study outcomes and caveats: When HLA alleles, especially DR and DQ, strongly co-occurred, attributing TCR associations to individual alleles was difficult. Because counts were too low, roughly 17 rarely observed V segments, including chromosome 9 orphons, were left out of the earlier analysis of approximately 580 of the donors. In an earlier analysis of around 500 of the donors, most TCR beta V segments appeared in productive rearrangements about 90% or about 30% of the time, broadly matching IMGT annotations. While some public TCRs were present in many individuals, most TCR sequences turned up only very rarely across donors. Specific HLA alleles were associated with about 17,000 TCR beta sequences at a false discovery rate of 0.05 in a later analysis. According to the authors, the approach could potentially be generalized to other disease states and immunological phenotypes. According to a later analysis, TCR association rates differed among HLA loci, with DRB1 alleles showing the most associated TCRs and HLA-C alleles showing the fewest. An association between a missense DCLRE1C variant and V-gene and J-gene trimming of TCR beta chains was found in a later genetic analysis and replicated in an independent cohort. Linkage disequilibrium might explain the correlated functional status among segregating V segments, but an unknown experimental factor could not be excluded. For the cohort, immune exposure information was limited to CMV serostatus. The sequencing pipeline was judged likely to have produced a cluster of highly shared sequence variants as a technical artifact. Some IMGT-functional V segments, including TRBV6-2 and TRBV6-3, could not be told apart with the 87-base-pair reads, so those segments were excluded. According to a later genetic analysis, donors in an Asian-associated ancestry cluster had fewer N-insertions in productive TCRs than the approximately 670-donor mean. The classifier was reported to diagnose cytomegalovirus status with high specificity and sensitivity in both the original and validation cohorts. The study gave a list of 150 to 200 TCR beta chains associated with cytomegalovirus. Most CMV-associated TCR beta chains appeared to be HLA-restricted in a later analysis, and the HLA associations seemed to be driven largely by CMV exposure. According to a later analysis, parvovirus B19, influenza, CMV and Epstein-Barr virus appeared linked to several top co-occurrence clusters. In vitro tests confirmed that a few of the cytomegalovirus-associated TCR beta chains recognize cytomegalovirus antigens. A further reported finding was that TCR beta sequences accurately predicted the HLA-A and HLA-B alleles for most subjects in the first cohort. Because some donors lacked HLA typing at each locus, the association tests relied only on the typed subset. A later analysis found that HLA-associated TCR beta chains were more clonally expanded and had lower generation probabilities than equally common non-associated chains. In this cohort, only TCR beta chains were sequenced, and detectable features were limited by the absence of alpha or paired-chain data. Presence/absence analyses assumed roughly uniform sequencing depth across donors, an assumption that may not hold.

Clipping removes 2 bases from V and 1 base from J, with 7 as the unmatched junction base count. CDR1 SGHRS and CDR2 YFSETQ are derived from the germline V gene. Measured from the cysteine to the phenylalanine, the CDR3 is 16 residues long. Only the CDR3 region is kept as DNA, spanning 48 bases read in frame from base 1. With respect to this clone: This clone's antigen is unknown. No much larger clone exists at a distance of one base, and base qualities are not known.

In total, more than 500 healthy bone marrow donors made up the cohort. At the time of sampling, every cohort member was nominally healthy, though immune exposures that went unrecorded were likely present. The donor tested CMV seronegative and was one of the 352 seronegative cohort members. A peripheral blood sample was collected from each donor, and TCR beta sequencing was performed on peripheral blood mononuclear cells. The Qiagen DNeasy Blood Extraction Kit was used to extract genomic DNA from the blood cell samples. Receptor libraries were prepared by the immunoSEQ multiplex PCR assay. For the multiplex PCR, a mixture combining 60 forward primers for TCR Vbeta segments and 13 reverse primers for TCR Jbeta segments was used. The CDR3 region of rearranged TCR beta genes was amplified from genomic DNA by a multiplex PCR assay. Amplified TCR beta libraries were sequenced as 87-base-pair reads on the Illumina HiSeq System. In the paper's pipeline: A later analysis counted about 80 million unique TCR beta chains across the 666 repertoires, and around 12 million of these chains were shared by at least two donors. Raw reads were error-corrected and collapsed into unique sequences with a nearest-neighbor algorithm that merged closely related sequences to remove PCR and sequencing errors. To assign V, D and J gene segments, CDR3 sequences were aligned to IMGT reference sequences. For a sequence to be retained, at least a six-nucleotide match to both a V gene segment and a J gene segment was required. A rearrangement was called productive if the CDR3 had no stop codons and remained in frame with V and J, and every other rearrangement was called non-productive. CDR3 was defined by IMGT convention, running from the second conserved V-encoded cysteine to the conserved J-encoded phenylalanine. The earlier analysis of about 500 of the donors excluded sequences that lacked an unambiguous match to a single V gene segment. In an earlier analysis of about 590 of the donors, a V segment was called functional when productive rearrangements were above 56.7%, and segregating when the standard deviation between donors exceeded 5%. A statistical classification framework was built to diagnose cytomegalovirus status from the catalog of TCR beta chain sequences. V and J gene assignment, in a later analysis, came from comparing TCR nucleotide sequences with IMGT/GENE-DB human TR gene sequences. In a later analysis, CDR3 sequences and most-parsimonious VDJ recombination scenarios were assigned using the TCRdist pipeline. In a later analysis, each TCR beta chain was defined by its CDR3 amino acid sequence together with its V-gene family, and reads lacking a unique V-gene family were excluded. To address suspected cross-contamination and a sequencing artifact, a later analysis removed under 600 highly shared, low-generation-probability nucleotide sequences. For each public chain, a later analysis derived a clonal expansion index from normalized ranks of inferred template counts within each repertoire. In a later analysis, generation probabilities were computed using a VDJ recombination model fitted to out-of-frame rearrangements, and the results were checked against IGoR. In a later analysis, TCR-TCR, TCR-HLA and TCR-CMV co-occurrence was scored with hypergeometric tests, and a repertoire-size bias correction was applied to TCR pairs. In a later analysis, false discovery rates were estimated by permuting HLA or CMV assignments 20 times. A later analysis grouped co-occurring TCRs with DBSCAN, adding TCRdist sequence similarity when clustering within HLA-allele-positive subsets. Co-occurrence clustering excluded repertoires with fewer than 30,000 or more than 120,000 public chains, plus five with anomalous nucleotide sharing. Here the immuneACCESS table is served through TCRdb, limited to in-frame sequences with V and J called. Missing clones are a known gap in these copies; in checked studies unresolved V genes cover under half, and the rest lacks a known reason. Clone size and V and J calls were adopted from that table, with D and trimming inferred from the DNA. This sample is represented by roughly 190,000 clones; 70% to 90% of them were singletons. The ten biggest clones cover approximately 2% of the sample.

This TCR came from a woman aged 18-29 years in good health and CMV-seronegative. The sample was PBMCs. The V and J segments used are TRBV5-1 and TRBJ2-7, with TRBD2 identical over 9 junction bases. The DNA sequence follows: TGCGCCAGCAGCTTCTCTAGCGGGACGCCTTCCTACGAGCAGTACTTC. This sequence encodes CASSFSSGTPSYEQYF.